The 22 T cell receptor beta chains listed next were all sequenced from one sample in a study of glioma-infiltrating T cells. Using RNA template, CDR3s of TCR alpha and beta were amplified with iRepertoire arm-PCR. TCRdb used MiXCR to reprocess the multiplex PCR reads, holding one entry per CDR3 protein. The sample contains around 170,000 distinct CDR3 sequences, more than 35% of which appear only once. The sequencing sample was made of glioma tissue, nonneoplastic brain tissue, or PBMCs (not recorded which). The receptors shown here come from a human donor with low-grade glioma or glioblastoma, undergoing nonglioma brain surgery, or in good health (not recorded which).

In regard to this clonotype: The junction departs from the called germline gene at one end, perhaps through a read error. This sequence joins TRBV3-1 and TRBJ2-3; 7 nucleotides match TRBD2. CDR3 length: 16 residues. Per the germline V gene, CDR1 is LGHDT and CDR2 is YNNKEL (reference sequence). The CDR3 loop reads CASSQDLTGGPDRQYF. The CDR3, as DNA: TGTGCCAGCAGCCAAGATCTGACGGGAGGCCCAGATAGGCAGTATTTT.

The V call is TRBV3-1, the J call TRBJ2-5; D may be TRBD2 (6 bases). This CDR3 spans 16 amino acids. Germline CDR1 is LGHDT and CDR2 is YNNKEL (reference sequence). V lost 4 bases and J lost 5, with 20 bases in between. In nucleotides, the CDR3 is TGTGCCAGCAGCCCCCAGTTAAGAGGGAGGTGTGAGACCCAGTACTTC. This codes for CASSPQLRGRCETQYF.

Comments on this clonotype: A much more abundant neighbour one base away suggests this may be a read error. V is TRBV28 and J is TRBJ2-4, with D possibly matching TRBD2 (5 bases). CDR3 size: 16 residues. Germline V gives CDR1 MDHEN, CDR2 SYDVKM. The CDR3 is CASSRQRDLAKNIKYF. The CDR3 nucleotides are TGTGCCAGCAGCCGGCAGCGAGACCTAGCCAAAAACATTAAGTACTTC.

The rearrangement links TRBV7-9 to TRBJ2-7; 12 positions agree with TRBD2. The V segment lost 6 bases and the J segment 4 bases; nucleotides outside the gene matches: 7. There are 15 residues in the CDR3. The germline V gene has CDR1 SEHNR and CDR2 FQNEAQ (reference sequence). CDR3 sequence: CASSYWTSGTYEQYF. The CDR3 DNA reads TGTGCCAGCAGTTACTGGACTAGCGGGACATACGAGCAGTACTTC.

This sequence joins TRBV11-2 and TRBJ2-7; 8 nucleotides agree with TRBD2. The length of the CDR3 is 15 residues. Germline V gives CDR1 SGHAT, CDR2 FQNNGV. V gave up 1 base and J gave up 2 bases; unmatched junction bases: 4. The CDR3 protein is CASSLAAGEAYEQYF. CDR3 sequence (DNA): TGTGCCAGCAGCTTAGCAGCGGGAGAAGCCTACGAGCAGTACTTC.

This clonotype has at least ten counts. The rearrangement uses TRBV7-9 and TRBJ2-7, with 13 bases identical to TRBD2. With V trimmed by 5 bases and J by 3 bases, 1 base remained unmatched. CDR1 and CDR2 from the germline V gene are SEHNR and FQNEAQ (reference sequence). The CDR3 runs to 14 residues. The CDR3 loop reads CASSRTSGSYEQYF. The CDR3, as DNA: TGTGCCAGCAGCCGGACTAGCGGGAGCTACGAGCAGTACTTC.

As regards this clonotype: It may be a read error: a sequence one base away is much more abundant. V and J are TRBV20-1 and TRBJ2-7; TRBD2 agrees at 14 bases. The J segment lost 7 bases and the V segment lost 4 bases, leaving 6 bases of the junction unmatched. Germline loops: CDR1 DFQATT, CDR2 SNEGSKA (reference sequence). The CDR3 contains 14 residues. The CDR3 spells CSAMGLAGANEQYF. CDR3 in DNA: TGCAGTGCTATGGGACTAGCGGGAGCCAATGAGCAGTACTTC.

This clonotype was counted many times. This chain links TRBV10-3 with TRBJ2-5; either TRBD1 or TRBD2 may fit D (5 bases each). Per the germline V gene, CDR1 is ENHRY and CDR2 is SYGVKD. CDR3 length: 13 residues. Trimming pared 6 bases from V and 2 bases from J, leaving 10 bases between. The CDR3 DNA follows: TGTGCCATCAGAGGGACCGAGCAAGAGACCCAGTACTTC. This encodes CAIRGTEQETQYF.

At least ten counts were recorded for this clonotype. The chain joins TRBV7-9 to TRBJ2-7; D may correspond to TRBD1 or TRBD2 (5 bases each). V lost 2 bases and J lost 3, with 14 bases in between. Germline lookup yields CDR1 SEHNR and CDR2 FQNEAQ (reference sequence). The CDR3 totals 15 residues. The chain's CDR3 is CASSLFGGLGYEQYF. CDR3 sequence (DNA): TGTGCCAGCAGCTTATTTGGGGGTCTGGGCTACGAGCAGTACTTC.

This chain links TRBV12-3 or TRBV12-4 with TRBJ2-1; 13 positions match TRBD2. With 5 bases clipped from V and 7 bases from J, the junction kept 8 bases outside the gene matches. CDR3 size: 16 residues. CDR3 bases: TGTGCCAGCAGTCGGAGGACTAGCGGGAGTGGTAATGAGCAGTTCTTC. It encodes CASSRRTSGSGNEQFF.

This clonotype was detected many times. The rearrangement uses TRBV28 and TRBJ2-1; weak D call: TRBD1 (6 bases). Per germline, CDR1 MDHEN and CDR2 SYDVKM. V lost 6 bases to trimming and J lost 3 bases, with 12 bases between them. This CDR3 comprises 14 residues. The CDR3 region is CASSEDSDYNEQFF. The CDR3 nucleotides are TGTGCCAGCAGCGAGGACAGTGACTACAATGAGCAGTTCTTC.

On this clonotype: Mismatch with germline at one junction end may stem from a read error. This rearrangement joins TRBV28 to TRBJ2-1; D is possibly TRBD2 (7 bases). This CDR3 contains 15 residues. Germline CDR1 and CDR2: MDHEN and SYDVKM. The CDR3 DNA reads as TGTGCCAGCAGCCGAGGGGGGGACTCCTACAATGAGCAGCTCTTC. This translates into CASSRGGDSYNEQLF.

Comments on this clonotype: Just one base apart from a much larger clone, this may be a read error. The chain has TRBV3-1 and TRBJ2-3; D perhaps matches TRBD2 (5 bases). V lost 6 bases to trimming and J lost 2 bases, with 15 bases between them. This CDR3 is 15 amino acids long. Germline V gene lookup returns CDR1 LGHDT and CDR2 YNNKEL (reference sequence). Here the CDR3 reads CASRQNGIATDTQYF. CDR3 DNA: TGTGCCAGCAGACAGAACGGGATCGCCACAGATACGCAGTATTTT.

This clonotype was counted only a few times. V usage is TRBV2 and J usage is TRBJ2-1, with TRBD1 matching over 7 bases. The CDR3 is 15 amino acids. Germline V gives CDR1 SNHLY, CDR2 FYNNEI. After removal of 2 bases from V and 7 bases from J, the junction contained 8 bases not matched to a gene. CDR3 sequence: CASSERGGPGNEQFF. The CDR3 nucleotides are TGTGCCAGCAGTGAAAGAGGGGGCCCGGGGAATGAGCAGTTCTTC.

This chain joins TRBV12-3 or TRBV12-4 and TRBJ1-3, with TRBD1 matching 10 bases. The CDR3 is 15 residues long. The trim removed 4 bases at V and 3 bases at J, leaving 3 bases unmatched. CDR3 nucleotide sequence: TGTGCCAGCAGTTCCGGACAGGGGGTTGGAAACACCATATATTTT. It encodes CASSSGQGVGNTIYF.

This chain links TRBV7-2 with TRBJ2-7; possibly TRBD2 for D (6 bases). This CDR3 is 15 amino acids long. V lost 8 bases and J 7 bases, leaving 24 bases between the germline ends. Germline lookup yields CDR1 SGHTA and CDR2 FQGNSA. The CDR3 sequence: CASAPLEGTRGEQYF. The CDR3 coding sequence is TGTGCCAGCGCCCCACTGGAGGGTACCCGGGGGGAGCAGTACTTC.

Notes on this clonotype: This may stem from a read error, because a much larger clone lies one nucleotide away. The J gene is TRBJ1-1, the V gene TRBV28; 10 bases are shared with TRBD1. Germline assignment: CDR1 MDHEN and CDR2 SYDVKM. This CDR3 has 15 residues. V gave up 4 bases and J gave up 6 bases; unmatched junction bases: 8. CDR3 in amino acids: CASSYPGTGAAEAFF. In nucleotides, the CDR3 is TGTGCCAGCAGTTACCCCGGGACAGGGGCGGCTGAAGCTTTCTTT.

Notes on this clonotype: One base away lies a much larger clone, so this may be a sequencing read error. The CDR3 end shows no conserved phenylalanine or tryptophan, and so a read error is likely. This chain joins TRBV7-2 and TRBJ2-1; 9 bases map to TRBD2. This CDR3 is built from 16 residues. CDR1 SGHTA and CDR2 FQGNSA come from the germline V gene. The V gene end was trimmed by 4 bases and the J gene end by 4 bases; junction bases not matched to a gene: 8. In DNA, the CDR3 is TGTGCCAGCAGCTCTCGTAGCGGGAGATGGTACAATGAGCAGTTCCTC. It translates to CASSSRSGRWYNEQFL.

The chain has TRBV12-3 or TRBV12-4 and TRBJ1-5; D is unclear. V lost 5 bases to trimming and J lost 0 bases, with 11 bases between them. CDR3 length: 15 amino acids. CDR3 residues: CASSGQAYSNQPQHF. CDR3 nucleotide sequence: TGTGCCAGCAGTGGGCAAGCCTATAGCAATCAGCCCCAGCATTTT.

This clonotype was seen repeatedly, ten times or more. The V call is TRBV28, the J call TRBJ2-7; 7 bases map to TRBD1. CDR1 and CDR2 (germline): MDHEN, SYDVKM. This CDR3 comprises 14 residues. Trimming at V came to 6 bases and at J to 3 bases, leaving 8 bases not matched to a gene. In DNA form, the CDR3 reads TGTGCCAGCAGGTATCAGGGGGTAGGCTACGAGCAGTACTTC. Residues: CASRYQGVGYEQYF.

V usage is TRBV12-3 or TRBV12-4 and J usage is TRBJ2-1; TRBD2 agrees at 8 bases. The CDR3 spans 11 residues. J gave up 15 bases and V 4 bases, and 5 bases lay outside the gene matches. CDR3 sequence: CASSYERETFF. The CDR3 DNA reads TGTGCCAGCAGTTATGAGCGGGAGACGTTCTTC.

Note on this clonotype: A much larger clone sits a single nucleotide away, making a read error possible. The chain combines TRBV6-5 with TRBJ2-1; TRBD2 might be the D (5 bases). The CDR3 extends over 13 amino acids. Per the germline V gene, CDR1 is MNHEY and CDR2 is SVGAGI. CDR3 sequence reads: CARSYRGDNEQFF. As DNA, the CDR3 is TGTGCCAGAAGTTACCGGGGAGACAATGAGCAGTTCTTC.